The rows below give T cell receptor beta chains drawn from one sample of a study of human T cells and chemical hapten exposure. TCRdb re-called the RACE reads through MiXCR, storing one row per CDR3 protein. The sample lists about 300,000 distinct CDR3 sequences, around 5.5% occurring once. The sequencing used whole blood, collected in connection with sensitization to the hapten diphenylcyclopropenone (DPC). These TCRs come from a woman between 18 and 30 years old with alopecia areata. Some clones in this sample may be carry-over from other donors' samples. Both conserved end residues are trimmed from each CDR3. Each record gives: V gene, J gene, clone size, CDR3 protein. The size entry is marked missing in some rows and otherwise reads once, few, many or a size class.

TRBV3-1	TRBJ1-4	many	ASSRLDSLGEKLF
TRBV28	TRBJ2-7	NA	ASRGQGGLYEQY
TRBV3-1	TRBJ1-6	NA	ASSQRQLSPLH
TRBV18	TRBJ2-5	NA	ASSPPAGLAGKETQY
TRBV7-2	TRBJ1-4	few	ASSLGGSQNTEKLF
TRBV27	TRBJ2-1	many	ASSHGTDNEQF
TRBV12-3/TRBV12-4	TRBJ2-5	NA	ASSLAGAGGRETQY
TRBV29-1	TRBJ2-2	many	SVVTQLNTGELF
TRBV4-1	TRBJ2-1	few	ASSQVPRGSYNEQF
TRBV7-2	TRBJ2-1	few	ASSSGASDNEQF
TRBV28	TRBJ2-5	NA	ASSLRTGRRETQY
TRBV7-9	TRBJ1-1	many	ASSSAGGQGTEAF
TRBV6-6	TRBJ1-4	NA	ASIKTGKRGEKLF
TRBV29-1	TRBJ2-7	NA	SVERSGSSYEQY
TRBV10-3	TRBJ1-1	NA	AIGQGAENTEAF
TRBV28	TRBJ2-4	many	ASRDSGLAKNIQY
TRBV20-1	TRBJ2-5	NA	GGTDDQETQY
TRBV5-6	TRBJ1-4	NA	ASSPPPNSNEKLF
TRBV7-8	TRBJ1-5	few	ASSSPGTGENWGNQPQH
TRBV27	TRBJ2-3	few	ASSIQGFTDTQY
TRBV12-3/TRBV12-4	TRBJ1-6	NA	ASSSAGGRSPLH
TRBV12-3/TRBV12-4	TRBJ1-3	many	ASTGKGSVSGNTIY